This record concerns one TCR beta chain sequence. It has no known antigen specificity. Base qualities are missing; no much larger clone stands one base away. The data originate from a study of T cell responses to AZD1222 COVID-19 vaccine (TCRdb year 2021). Broadly, across the study: A total of just over 230 trial participants underwent TCR sequencing, of whom around 210 had received two doses of AZD1222 and around 25 had received two doses of the MenACWY control vaccine. Trial participants were enrolled by age into subgroups of 18-55, 56-69 and 70-plus years, and roughly 150, 30 and 60 TCR-sequenced participants, respectively, were included in these subgroups. Overall results and qualifications from the work: Conclusions about previously exposed vaccinees are limited, since just a handful of AZD1222 recipients were seropositive for SARS-CoV-2 at baseline. The 56-69-year group was small, and its depth increase did not reach significance, likely because of low power. Vaccine-associated CD4 TCRs spanned the whole spike protein, with dominant responses in regions 160-218 and 743-854. Spike-specific TCR breadth and depth rose significantly after two AZD1222 doses compared with day 0 and with MenACWY recipients. No day 14 peak-response samples were available, so repertoires were characterized only after the peak T cell response. Participants were mostly white British and included more females than males, and it was suggested by the authors that clonal diversity may have been underestimated. Reportedly, almost half of the unique spike-specific TCRs recognized epitopes lying outside the regions that are mutated in the B.1.351 and B.1.1.7 variants.

The CDR3 regions of human TCRbeta chains were subjected to immunosequencing. The authors processed their data as follows. TCRs in the repertoires were compared against a reference library of SARS-CoV-2-specific TCRs that had been generated with the MIRA antigen-specificity platform. Breadth was defined as the fraction of unique TCRs that were SARS-CoV-2-associated. Depth was defined as the fraction of total T cells that were SARS-CoV-2-associated. Each spike-specific TCR was assigned to its reactive spike region and to a CD4 or CD8 class using the MIRA data. Log10-transformed breadth and depth values were compared by one-way ANOVA with Sidak's multiple comparisons tests. TCRdb retrieved this table from immuneACCESS and kept in-frame rearrangements only. Not all clones are present; in checked studies, unresolved V genes account for under half, and no reason is known for the remainder. For V, J and clone size, that table is used; D and trimming come from the DNA. This sample has about 160,000 clones in its table, and roughly 90% of those were observed once. The top ten constitute more than 3% of the sample.

The sample's time point label, in plain terms: about 28 days (+/-7) after the second vaccine dose. AZD1222 recipients whose second dose came at about 4 weeks and those whose second dose came at about 12 weeks were combined into one group, since spike-specific TCR depth and breadth did not differ between the two schedules. Vaccinee samples came from UK trials COV001 and COV002, including a single-blind randomized controlled phase 2/3 trial of AZD1222 (ChAdOx1 nCoV-19) in healthy adults. For TCRbeta chain sequencing, PBMC samples from trial participants were taken at day 0 and at day 28 after the second dose. In the germline V gene, CDR1 corresponds to SNHLY and CDR2 to FYNNEI. From the cysteine through the phenylalanine, the CDR3 covers 14 amino acids. The entry retains the CDR3 DNA only, 42 bases that are in frame from base 1. Trimming leaves V shorter by 6 bases and J shorter by 8 bases, with the junction holding 8 bases beyond the gene matches.

This specimen was peripheral blood, taken 28 days after the second AZD1222 dose. This receptor was identified in an adult who received the AZD1222 COVID-19 vaccine. The chain uses TRBV2 and TRBJ2-1; 9 nucleotides in the junction match TRBD1. Read as DNA, the sequence is TGTGCCAGCAGCGACAGGACAGGGGCCGATGAGCAGTTCTTC. This is translated as CASSDRTGADEQFF.